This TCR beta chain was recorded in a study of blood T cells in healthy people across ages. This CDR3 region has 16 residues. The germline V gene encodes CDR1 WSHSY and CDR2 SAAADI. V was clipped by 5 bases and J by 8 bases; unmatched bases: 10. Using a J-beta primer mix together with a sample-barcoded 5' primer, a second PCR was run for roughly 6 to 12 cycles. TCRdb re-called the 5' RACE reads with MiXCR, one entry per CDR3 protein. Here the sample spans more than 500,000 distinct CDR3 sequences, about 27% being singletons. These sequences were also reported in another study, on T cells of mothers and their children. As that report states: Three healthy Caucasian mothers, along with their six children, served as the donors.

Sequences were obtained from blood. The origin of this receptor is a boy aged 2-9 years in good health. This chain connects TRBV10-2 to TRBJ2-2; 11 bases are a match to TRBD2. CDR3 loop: CASSIATSGVTGELFF. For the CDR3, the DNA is TGCGCCAGCAGTATTGCGACTAGCGGGGTGACTGGGGAGCTGTTTTTT.